This is a list of T cell receptor beta chains from one sample in a study of cytomegalovirus exposure and HLA in healthy donors. Profiling relied on immunoSEQ multiplex PCR, and the TCRdb table lists in-frame clones only, not all of them. This table has under 150,000 clones, 75% to 80% appearing once. The sample was PBMCs. The receptors derive from a man younger than 35 in good health and CMV-seronegative. The CDR3 runs from the conserved cysteine through the conserved F or W.

v_gene	j_gene	CDR3aa
TRBV5-1	TRBJ1-2	CASSLEGQGVSFCTF
TRBV5-4	TRBJ1-2	CASSLPGVNYGYTF
TRBV6-5	TRBJ1-4	CATRGENEKLFF
TRBV27	TRBJ1-2	CASSSNTGAYGYTF
TRBV7-8	TRBJ1-1	CASGREGPTNTEAFF
TRBV6-6	NA	CASSWGDSGEQYF
TRBV5-4	TRBJ2-7	CASSAGPYEQYF
TRBV5-1	TRBJ2-5	CASSLVAGDQETQYF
TRBV11-2	TRBJ1-2	CASSPGLGGPYGYTF
TRBV4-1	TRBJ2-1	CASSQTLAGGVNEQFF
TRBV28	TRBJ1-5	CASSLSGGRHQPQHF
TRBV7-2	NA	CASSLLLSKLGYEQYF
TRBV15	TRBJ1-1	CATTPYGQGGYTEAFF
TRBV27	TRBJ1-2	CASSSGQLPNYGYTF
TRBV5-8	TRBJ1-1	CASSLEGLINTEAFF
TRBV9	TRBJ2-7	CASSPPGGSYEQYF
TRBV19	TRBJ2-7	CASTSTISSGGSYEQYF
TRBV11-3	TRBJ1-1	CASSLYGVLNTEAFF
TRBV6-5	TRBJ1-2	CASSYSGILNYGYTF
TRBV5-1	TRBJ1-1	CASNLPGHTEAFF
TRBV2	TRBJ2-7	CASSEGLADSYEQYF
TRBV28	TRBJ1-1	CASSFGRANTEAFF
TRBV7-2	TRBJ1-1	CASSLAAGNRRTAFF
TRBV5-1	TRBJ1-5	CASSLSPTGDQPQHF
TRBV6-1	TRBJ2-1	CASSVSGYSYNEQFF
TRBV7-9	TRBJ1-4	CASSSDRGNEKLFF